The next 32 T cell receptor beta chains were all read from a single sample in a study of T cell responses to AZD1222 COVID-19 vaccine. Profiling relied on immunoSEQ multiplex PCR, and the TCRdb table lists in-frame clones only, not all of them. This sample has roughly 140,000 clones, with over 75% found just once. Sequenced material: peripheral blood, taken 28 days after the second AZD1222 dose. These receptors were taken from an adult who received the AZD1222 COVID-19 vaccine.

The J gene is TRBJ2-5, the V gene TRBV7-6; 9 bases map to TRBD1. CDR3 length: 17 residues. V lost 5 bases and J lost 7; bases outside the gene matches: 17. Germline CDR1 is SGHVS and CDR2 is FNYEAQ. This chain's CDR3 is CASSIEQGASFGSTQYF. As DNA, the CDR3 is TGTGCCAGCAGCATCGAACAGGGGGCGTCATTCGGGTCGACCCAGTACTTC.

V usage is TRBV15 and J usage is TRBJ2-7; tentative D call: TRBD2 (7 bases). CDR1 LNHNV and CDR2 YYDKDF come from the germline V gene (reference sequence). Trimming cost V 1 base and J 7 bases, with 17 bases left between them. The CDR3 covers 15 residues. CDR3: CATSRGAGGQREQYF. The CDR3, as DNA: TGTGCCACCAGCAGAGGGGCCGGGGGGCAAAGGGAGCAGTACTTC.

The V and J genes are TRBV11-2 and TRBJ2-5; unclear D gene. Trimming shortened V by 3 bases and J by 3 bases, and 5 bases separated the two germline ends. The germline CDR1 and CDR2 sequences are SGHAT and FQNNGV. CDR3 length equals 12 residues. In DNA, the CDR3 is TGTGCCAGCAGCTTGGGAAAAGAGACCCAGTACTTC. Translated, it gives CASSLGKETQYF.

V gene TRBV6-4 combines with J gene TRBJ1-3, with D uncertain. Trimming took off 2 bases at V and 9 bases at J, with 8 bases between the two ends. CDR3 length: 12 amino acids. The germline gives CDR1 MRHNA, CDR2 SNTAGT. This CDR3 is CASSDPGGTIYF. CDR3 sequence (DNA): TGTGCCAGCAGTGACCCCGGCGGCACCATATATTTT.

The gene calls are TRBV24-1 and TRBJ2-1; weak D call: TRBD1 (7 bases). The CDR3 is 13 amino acids. V was shortened by 9 bases and J by 5 bases, with 13 bases between the two germline ends. Per germline, CDR1 KGHDR and CDR2 SFDVKD. The CDR3 nucleotides are TGTGCCACCGGAGGGACAGAACACAATGAGCAGTTCTTC. It codes for CATGGTEHNEQFF.

The V and J genes are TRBV6-5 and TRBJ1-1; D gene ambiguous. The germline V and J ends were trimmed by 4 bases and 1 base, with 16 bases remaining between them. The CDR3 extends over 16 amino acids. Germline loops: CDR1 MNHEY, CDR2 SVGAGI. The CDR3 DNA reads TGTGCCAGCAGTTGGAATCAAAGGGCCCCGAACACTGAAGCTTTCTTT. Translation gives CASSWNQRAPNTEAFF.

The chain combines TRBV3-1 (or the pseudogene TRBV3-2) with TRBJ2-2; 10 bases map to TRBD1. The CDR3 length is 15 residues. Looked up from germline, CDR1 is LGHDT and CDR2 is YNNKEL (reference sequence). Trimming cost V 3 bases and J 5 bases; bases outside gene matches: 3. The DNA of the CDR3 is TGTGCCAGCAGCCAGTGGACAGGGGGTACCGGGGAGCTGTTTTTT. Its translation: CASSQWTGGTGELFF.

The chain couples TRBV6-5 to TRBJ2-7; the D is unclear. Germline V lookup: CDR1 MNHEY, CDR2 SVGAGI. This CDR3 region has 15 residues. V lost 0 bases and J lost 2, with 11 bases in between. CDR3 in amino acids: CASSYSPGPAYEQYF. The CDR3 bases are TGTGCCAGCAGTTACTCCCCGGGCCCTGCCTACGAGCAGTACTTC.

The chain combines TRBV12-3 or TRBV12-4 with TRBJ2-7; tentative D call: TRBD1 (5 bases). V gave up 8 bases and J gave up 1 base, with 9 bases separating them. The CDR3 sequence is 12 residues long. The CDR3 bases are TGTGCCAGCCAAGACAGATCCTACGAGCAGTACTTC. The encoded protein is CASQDRSYEQYF.

The gene calls are TRBV6-6 and TRBJ2-7; D remains ambiguous. The CDR3 is 14 residues long. Trimming left V 0 bases short and J 0 bases short, with 6 bases between. From germline, CDR1 is MNHNY and CDR2 SVGAGI (reference sequence). The CDR3 region has the DNA TGTGCCAGCAGTTACTCGCCGAGCTCCTACGAGCAGTACTTC. As protein: CASSYSPSSYEQYF.

The V call is TRBV5-1, the J call TRBJ2-7, with D uncertain. The CDR3 contains 15 residues. Germline CDR1 is SGHRS and CDR2 is YFSETQ. V shed 4 bases and J shed 5 bases, with 19 bases lying between them. The CDR3 DNA follows: TGCGCCAGCAGCAAAGACCCCCTTTACGGCCACGAGCAGTACTTC. Its protein is CASSKDPLYGHEQYF.

The chain links TRBV5-4 to TRBJ2-7; 9 bases map to TRBD2. Trimming took 2 bases from V and 4 from J; bases not matched to a gene: 7. Germline CDR1 reads SGHNT; CDR2 reads YYREEE (reference sequence). CDR3 length: 15 residues. The CDR3 DNA sequence: TGTGCCAGCAGCTTCTTAGCGGGAGACGGTTACGAGCAGTACTTC. Amino acid sequence: CASSFLAGDGYEQYF.

A remark on this clone: This specimen includes other DNA sequences encoding the same CDR3. V usage is TRBV5-1 and J usage is TRBJ1-1; D gene unclear. Per germline, CDR1 SGHRS and CDR2 YFSETQ. V was clipped by 0 bases and J by 2 bases, with 5 bases between them. This CDR3 spans 13 amino acids. In DNA, the CDR3 is TGCGCCAGCAGCTTGGGAGCAAACACTGAAGCTTTCTTT. This translates into CASSLGANTEAFF.

The V call is TRBV13, the J call TRBJ2-1, with 9 bases that match TRBD2. V shed 5 bases, J shed 0 bases, and the junction held 5 bases outside the gene matches. The CDR3 sequence is 16 residues long. CDR1 is PRHDT, CDR2 FYEKMQ, per germline (reference sequence). CDR3 loop: CASSGGLANSYNEQFF. DNA for the CDR3: TGTGCCAGCAGCGGGGGACTAGCTAACTCCTACAATGAGCAGTTCTTC.

J is TRBJ2-1 and V is TRBV29-1; 7 nucleotides line up with TRBD2. CDR1 is SQVTM, CDR2 ANQGSEA, per germline. The V and J ends lost 4 bases and 4 bases, in that order; junction bases with no gene match: 7. The CDR3 consists of 14 residues. CDR3 protein: CSVGASGLYNEQFF. CDR3 in DNA: TGCAGCGTTGGAGCTAGCGGCCTTTACAATGAGCAGTTCTTC.

This chain joins TRBV9 and TRBJ2-1, with 10 positions matching TRBD2. CDR3 length: 18 amino acids. Germline CDR1 reads SGDLS; CDR2 reads YYNGEE. V gave up 4 bases and J gave up 7 bases; unmatched junction bases: 17. CDR3: CASSPRGDSGRRKNEQFF. For the CDR3, the DNA is TGTGCCAGCAGCCCCCGGGGGGATAGCGGGAGGAGAAAGAATGAGCAGTTCTTC.

The rearrangement links TRBV19 to TRBJ2-1; 12 bases fit TRBD2. The CDR3 has 16 amino acids. CDR1 and CDR2 (germline): LNHDA, SQIVND (reference sequence). J gave up 9 bases and V 1 base, and 7 bases lay outside the gene matches. The CDR3 spells CASSIALAGGPGEQFF. The CDR3 DNA reads TGTGCCAGTAGTATAGCTCTAGCGGGAGGGCCAGGTGAGCAGTTCTTC.

The chain combines TRBV6-5 with TRBJ2-3, with a possible D match to TRBD2 (6 bases). CDR1 is MNHEY, CDR2 SVGAGI, per germline. V was cut by 6 bases and J by 6 bases, with 19 bases left in between. CDR3 length equals 15 residues. The CDR3, as DNA: TGTGCCAGCAGCTGGGGCGGGATAGGGCTGGATACGCAGTATTTT. Residues: CASSWGGIGLDTQYF.

A few counts support this clone. The rearrangement joins TRBV12-3 or TRBV12-4 to TRBJ1-2; no definite D call. The V gene lost 4 bases and the J gene lost 5 bases, with 11 bases spanning the gap. This CDR3 spans 13 amino acids. In DNA, the CDR3 is TGTGCCAGCAGTTCCCGGACGGTGTATGGCTACACCTTC. This translates into CASSSRTVYGYTF.

V is TRBV6-5 and J is TRBJ1-2; D gene unclear. Germline CDR1 MNHEY, CDR2 SVGAGI. The CDR3 loop spans 13 amino acids. With 2 bases removed from V and 2 bases from J, the gap between germline ends came to 6 bases. CDR3 nucleotide sequence: TGTGCCAGCAGTTACCGGCAGAACTATGGCTACACCTTC. It encodes CASSYRQNYGYTF.

The V and J genes are TRBV3-1 (or the pseudogene TRBV3-2) and TRBJ2-1, with D unclear. Germline V gives CDR1 LGHDT, CDR2 YNNKEL (reference sequence). This CDR3 spans 12 amino acids. V lost 3 bases and J 6 bases, leaving 6 bases between the germline ends. CDR3 sequence: CASSQSINEQFF. CDR3 DNA sequence: TGTGCCAGCAGCCAGTCTATCAATGAGCAGTTCTTC.

V gene TRBV5-5 combines with J gene TRBJ1-2, with TRBD1 matching 7 bases. The CDR3 is 14 amino acids. The J segment lost 2 bases and the V segment lost 4 bases, leaving 5 bases of the junction unmatched. The germline CDR1 and CDR2 sequences are SGHKS and YYEKEE (reference sequence). CDR3 in DNA: TGTGCCAGCAGCCGGGACAGATCAAACTATGGCTACACCTTC. It yields the protein CASSRDRSNYGYTF.

V gene TRBV27 combines with J gene TRBJ1-2; D possibly corresponds to TRBD1 (5 bases). CDR1 MNHEY and CDR2 SMNVEV come from the germline V gene (reference sequence). V lost 2 bases, J lost 0 bases, and 16 bases lay in between. CDR3 length: 17 residues. The CDR3 nucleotides are TGTGCCAGCAGTTTACGAGGGGCCAAACTTTCTAACTATGGCTACACCTTC. Amino acid sequence: CASSLRGAKLSNYGYTF.

This chain joins TRBV15 and TRBJ1-5, with 7 bases aligning to TRBD1. The CDR3 consists of 19 residues. Losses at the gene ends were 1 base for V and 2 bases for J; bases not matched to a gene: 14. From germline, CDR1 is LNHNV and CDR2 YYDKDF (reference sequence). CDR3 amino acids: CATSRVTGTLFWGNQPQHF. In DNA, the CDR3 is TGTGCCACCAGCAGAGTGACAGGGACTCTATTCTGGGGCAATCAGCCCCAGCATTTT.

V and J are TRBV7-8 and TRBJ1-1, with 7 nucleotides matching TRBD1. The CDR3 is made up of 14 amino acids. Germline V gene data show CDR1 as SGHVS and CDR2 as FQNEAQ. The J segment lost 7 bases and the V segment lost 1 base, leaving 6 bases of the junction unmatched. In nucleotides, the CDR3 is TGTGCCAGCAGCTTAGTTAGGGACAGAGGTGAAGCTTTCTTT. This translates into CASSLVRDRGEAFF.

This chain connects TRBV10-2 to TRBJ2-3, with a possible D match to TRBD1 (5 bases). The CDR3 sequence is 14 residues long. Germline V gene lookup returns CDR1 WSHSY and CDR2 SAAADI. V gave up 7 bases and J gave up 0 bases, with 11 bases separating them. This CDR3 is CASTQGTSTDTQYF. DNA of the CDR3: TGCGCCAGCACCCAGGGTACTAGCACAGATACGCAGTATTTT.

The CDR3 reads CASSGPWGAGYNEQFF. The CDR3 nucleotides read TGTGCCAGCAGTGGGCCGTGGGGGGCCGGCTACAATGAGCAGTTCTTC. V usage is TRBV2 and J usage is TRBJ2-1; D could derive from TRBD1 or TRBD2 (6 bases each). The germline CDR1 and CDR2 sequences are SNHLY and FYNNEI. The CDR3 totals 16 residues. The ends were cut back, 4 bases at V and 3 bases at J, with 16 bases in the middle.

The rearrangement uses TRBV18 and TRBJ1-4; no clear D. V shed 4 bases and J shed 6 bases, with 15 bases lying between them. Germline CDR1 and CDR2: KGHSH and LQKENI. The CDR3 extends over 15 amino acids. The CDR3 is CASSHSEGSYEKLFF. CDR3 coding DNA: TGTGCCAGCTCACACTCAGAGGGCTCTTATGAAAAACTGTTTTTT.

The chain recombines TRBV18 with TRBJ2-2; D could derive from TRBD1 or TRBD2 (5 bases each). The V gene lost 2 bases and the J gene lost 6 bases, with 13 bases spanning the gap. From germline, CDR1 is KGHSH and CDR2 LQKENI. The CDR3 loop spans 15 amino acids. CDR3 nucleotides: TGTGCCAGCTCACCAAAACTCCGGGACCCCGGGGAGCTGTTTTTT. This translates into CASSPKLRDPGELFF.

The rearrangement joins TRBV6-5 to TRBJ2-1; a possible D gene is TRBD2 (6 bases). This CDR3 is 11 amino acids long. V lost 5 bases to trimming and J lost 9 bases, with 8 bases between them. Germline values: CDR1 MNHEY, CDR2 SVGAGI. The CDR3 coding sequence is TGTGCCAGCAGTAACGGGGGTGAGCAGTTCTTC. This gives the protein CASSNGGEQFF.

The rearrangement joins TRBV11-3 to TRBJ2-1; 10 bases line up with TRBD2. The V and J ends lost 5 bases and 7 bases, in that order; junction bases with no gene match: 5. Germline CDR1 and CDR2: SGHNT and YENEEA. CDR3 length: 14 amino acids. The CDR3 nucleotides are TGTGCCAGCAGCAGTAGCGGGGGGACTAATGAGCAGTTCTTC. Protein: CASSSSGGTNEQFF.

The rearrangement links TRBV12-5 to TRBJ2-1; D may match TRBD1 or TRBD2 (5 bases each). Trimming pared 4 bases from V and 2 bases from J, leaving 15 bases between. The V gene's germline CDR1 is LGHNT and CDR2 FRNRAP. The CDR3 sequence is 16 residues long. CDR3 sequence: CASGSTGTMTYNEQFF. As DNA, the CDR3 is TGTGCTAGTGGTTCCACCGGGACGATGACCTACAATGAGCAGTTCTTC.